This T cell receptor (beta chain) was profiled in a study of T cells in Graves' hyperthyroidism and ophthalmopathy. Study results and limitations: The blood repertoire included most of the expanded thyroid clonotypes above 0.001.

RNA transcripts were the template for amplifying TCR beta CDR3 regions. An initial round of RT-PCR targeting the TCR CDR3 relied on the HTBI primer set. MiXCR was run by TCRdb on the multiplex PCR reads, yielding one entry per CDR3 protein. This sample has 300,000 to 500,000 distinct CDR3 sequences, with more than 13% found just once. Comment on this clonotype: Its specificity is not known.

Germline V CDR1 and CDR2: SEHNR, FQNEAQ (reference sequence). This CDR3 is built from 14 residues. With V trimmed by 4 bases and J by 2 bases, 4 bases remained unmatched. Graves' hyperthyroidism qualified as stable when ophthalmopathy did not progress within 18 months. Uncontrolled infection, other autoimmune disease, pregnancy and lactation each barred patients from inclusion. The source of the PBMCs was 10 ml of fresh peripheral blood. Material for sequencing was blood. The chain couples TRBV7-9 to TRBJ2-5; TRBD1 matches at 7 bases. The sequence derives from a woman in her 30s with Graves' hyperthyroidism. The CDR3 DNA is TGTGCCAGCAGCTATACAGGGGCACAAGAGACCCAGTACTTC. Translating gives CASSYTGAQETQYF.